This TCR beta chain was profiled in a study of T cell repertoires in cytomegalovirus infection. On the study more broadly: The authors relied on CMV epitopes, both recently identified HLA-C-restricted and well-studied HLA-B-restricted. Both a matching HLA type and CMV infection were indicated by public TCR beta signatures. Study-wide results and limits: HLA-C-restricted CMV clonotypes gave the most frequent clonotype in two of eight donors.

V lost 4 bases to trimming and J lost 10 bases; unmatched junction nucleotides: 6. The CDR3 covers 13 residues. CDR1 is SGHDN, CDR2 FVKESK, per germline. TCRdb itself ran the reads through MiXCR, one entry per CDR3 protein. The top ten hold about 12% of the sample, which has 650,000 to 850,000 distinct CDR3 sequences, about 28% seen once. A note on this clonotype: Its antigen is not identified.

The sample here was cultured CD8+ T cells from PBMCs, taken from culture after CMV antigen stimulation. The chain recombines TRBV14 with TRBJ1-4, with 7 positions matching TRBD1. This receptor was taken from a human donor in good health (CMV status not recorded). Some clones in this sample may be carry-over from other donors' samples. CDR3: CASSPGQIGKLFF. The DNA of the CDR3 is TGTGCCAGCAGCCCGGGACAGATTGGAAAACTGTTTTTT.